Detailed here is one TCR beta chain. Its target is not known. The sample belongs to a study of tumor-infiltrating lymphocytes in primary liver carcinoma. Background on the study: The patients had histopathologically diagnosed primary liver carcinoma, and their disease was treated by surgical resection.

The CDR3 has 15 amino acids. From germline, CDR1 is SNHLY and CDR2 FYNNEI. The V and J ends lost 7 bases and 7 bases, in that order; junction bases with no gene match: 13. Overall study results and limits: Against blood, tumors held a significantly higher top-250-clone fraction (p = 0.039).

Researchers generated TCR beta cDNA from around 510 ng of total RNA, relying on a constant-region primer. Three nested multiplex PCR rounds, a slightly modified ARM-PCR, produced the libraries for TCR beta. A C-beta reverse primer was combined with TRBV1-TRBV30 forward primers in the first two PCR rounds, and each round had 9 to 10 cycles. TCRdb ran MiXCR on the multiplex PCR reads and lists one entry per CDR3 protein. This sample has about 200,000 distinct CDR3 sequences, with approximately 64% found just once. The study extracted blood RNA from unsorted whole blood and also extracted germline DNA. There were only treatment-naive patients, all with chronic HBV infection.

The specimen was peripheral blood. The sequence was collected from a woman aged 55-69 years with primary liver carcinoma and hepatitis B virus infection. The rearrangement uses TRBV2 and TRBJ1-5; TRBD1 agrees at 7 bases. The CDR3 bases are TGTGCCAGCACCCCCAGGGGGGGGCTTGGACAGCCCCAGCATTTT. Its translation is CASTPRGGLGQPQHF.